Here is one TCR beta chain with its context. No antigen is known for it. Germline lookup yields CDR1 SGHVS and CDR2 FNYEAQ. The CDR3 consists of 14 residues. TCRdb reprocessed the 5' RACE reads and reports one entry per CDR3 protein, with no DNA. The sample has about 460,000 distinct CDR3 sequences. The sample belongs to a study of T cells expressing NK-cell markers. The study, taken as a whole, reports: Dominant NKG2C+ clonotypes in roughly six donors made up about 1.0-7.0% of CD8+ T cells.

The origin of this receptor is a woman aged 45-65 years in good health. The sequenced material came from blood T cells: a sorted CD56 or NKG2C T cell subset, CD4+ or CD8+ T cells, or bulk PBMC T cells (not recorded which). V is TRBV7-6 and J is TRBJ2-5; TCRdb reports TRBD2, a call that lacks DNA to check it against. CDR3 region: CASSPTSGSETQYF.